A selection of T cell receptor beta chains follows, all from one sample in a study of T cell responses to AZD1222 COVID-19 vaccine. The table came from immunoSEQ multiplex PCR; TCRdb's copy has only in-frame clones and leaves some out. The sample has 55,000 to 70,000 clones; approximately 80% are singletons. Sequenced here: peripheral blood, sampled on day 0 of AZD1222 vaccination. These receptors all come from an adult in good health. CDR3s include the opening cysteine and the closing phenylalanine or tryptophan. D genes are given only for firm matches. A clone size is listed for some rows: how often the clone was seen (once, few, many), or a class if it is expanded.

j_call	v_call	d_call	clone_size	cdr3_aa	cdr3_nt
TRBJ1-4	TRBV10-1	TRBD1	NA	CASSESTGTNEKLFF	TGCGCCAGCAGTGAATCGACAGGGACTAATGAAAAACTGTTTTTT
TRBJ2-2	TRBV19	NA	few	CASSIAGVNLFGELFF	TGTGCCAGTAGTATTGCAGGCGTAAACCTGTTCGGGGAGCTGTTTTTT
TRBJ1-1	TRBV19	TRBD1	NA	CASSVQGFTEAFF	TGTGCCAGTAGTGTACAGGGGTTCACTGAAGCTTTCTTT
TRBJ2-2	TRBV15	NA	NA	CATREGVTRTGELFF	TGTGCCACCCGTGAAGGGGTAACACGCACCGGGGAGCTGTTTTTT
TRBJ2-7	TRBV27	NA	NA	CASSLSGSREQYF	TGTGCCAGCAGTTTATCGGGGTCTAGGGAGCAGTACTTC
TRBJ2-1	TRBV18	NA	NA	CASSPPGVYNEQFF	TGTGCCAGCTCACCACCGGGGGTTTACAATGAGCAGTTCTTC
TRBJ2-7	TRBV6-5	NA	NA	CASSYVGLSYEQYF	TGTGCCAGCAGTTATGTGGGCCTCTCCTACGAGCAGTACTTC
TRBJ2-3	TRBV7-2	TRBD1	NA	CASSLDRASTDTQYF	TGTGCCAGCAGCCTTGACAGGGCTAGCACAGATACGCAGTATTTT
TRBJ1-5	TRBV28	TRBD1	NA	CASSFVGQGLNQPQHF	TGTGCCAGCAGTTTTGTTGGACAGGGACTCAATCAGCCCCAGCATTTT
TRBJ2-7	TRBV18	TRBD2	once	CASSSTSVRSYEQYF	TGTGCCAGCTCATCTACTAGCGTCCGCTCCTACGAGCAGTACTTC
TRBJ1-1	TRBV6-6	NA	NA	CASRNQQGKNTEAFF	TGTGCCAGCAGGAACCAACAGGGTAAGAACACTGAAGCTTTCTTT
TRBJ1-2	TRBV7-9	NA	few	CASSLNRDGYTF	TGTGCCAGCAGCCTTAACAGGGATGGCTACACCTTC
TRBJ1-4	TRBV7-9	NA	NA	CASSAQGVRANEKLFF	TGTGCCAGCAGCGCACAAGGGGTGCGGGCTAATGAAAAACTGTTTTTT
TRBJ1-5	TRBV10-2	NA	NA	CASSDRAGEQPQHF	TGCGCCAGCAGTGATCGAGCAGGGGAACAGCCCCAGCATTTT
TRBJ1-2	TRBV3-1/TRBV3-2	TRBD1	NA	CASSHVRGDGYTF	TGTGCCAGCAGCCACGTCAGGGGGGATGGCTACACCTTC
TRBJ1-2	TRBV29-1	NA	NA	CSVEDQQGGDYGYTF	TGCAGCGTTGAAGACCAACAGGGTGGTGACTATGGCTACACCTTC
TRBJ1-2	TRBV6-4	NA	NA	CASIHLYYGYTF	TGTGCCAGCATACACTTATACTATGGCTACACCTTC
TRBJ1-1	TRBV5-1	TRBD1	few	CASAFEDRGNTEAFF	TGCGCCAGCGCGTTTGAGGACAGGGGTAACACTGAAGCTTTCTTT
TRBJ1-4	TRBV30	NA	NA	CAWRGTAGKLFF	TGTGCCTGGAGAGGGACCGCGGGCAAACTGTTTTTT
TRBJ2-5	TRBV5-4	TRBD2	few	CASSRTSGETQYF	TGTGCCAGCAGCCGGACTAGCGGCGAGACCCAGTACTTC
TRBJ2-1	TRBV10-3	NA	once	CAISEFRIPGANEQFF	TGTGCCATCAGTGAGTTTCGAATTCCCGGCGCCAATGAGCAGTTCTTC
TRBJ2-7	TRBV5-1	NA	few	CASSLGWEHYEQYF	TGCGCCAGCAGCTTGGGGTGGGAACACTACGAGCAGTACTTC
TRBJ2-1	TRBV28	NA	once	CASSPGATYNEQFF	TGTGCCAGCAGCCCCGGGGCTACTTACAATGAGCAGTTCTTC
TRBJ1-2	TRBV30	TRBD1	NA	CAWSVFGDSGDYGYTF	TGTGCCTGGAGTGTATTCGGGGACAGCGGGGACTATGGCTACACCTTC
TRBJ2-1	TRBV28	TRBD2	once	CASSLLAGGLREQFF	TGTGCCAGCAGTTTACTGGCGGGGGGGCTCAGGGAGCAGTTCTTC
TRBJ1-3	TRBV18	NA	NA	CASSLGPISSGNTIYF	TGTGCCAGCTCACTTGGGCCCATAAGCTCTGGAAACACCATATATTTT
TRBJ1-3	TRBV6-5	NA	NA	CASSLADSGNTIYF	TGTGCCAGCAGTCTGGCGGACTCTGGAAACACCATATATTTT
TRBJ1-6	TRBV4-2	NA	NA	CASSQVKGPRGGNSPLHF	TGTGCCAGCAGCCAAGTTAAGGGCCCGAGGGGAGGTAATTCACCCCTCCACTTT
TRBJ1-6	TRBV14	NA	NA	CASSGFSDSPLHF	TGTGCCAGCAGCGGTTTTTCTGATTCACCCCTCCACTTT
TRBJ1-2	TRBV14	TRBD1	NA	CASSQDMTGDRRGYTF	TGTGCCAGCAGCCAAGATATGACAGGGGATAGGAGAGGCTACACCTTC
TRBJ2-7	TRBV6-2/TRBV6-3	NA	NA	CASSYGTSYEQYF	TGTGCCAGCAGTTATGGGACTTCATACGAGCAGTACTTC
TRBJ1-2	TRBV27	TRBD1	NA	CASSIRQGYGYTF	TGTGCCAGCAGTATACGACAGGGTTACGGCTACACCTTC
TRBJ1-5	TRBV4-1	NA	NA	CASSQASLTLRWSNNQPQHF	TGCGCCAGCAGCCAAGCTTCCCTCACCTTAAGATGGTCCAACAATCAGCCCCAGCATTTT
TRBJ2-1	TRBV30	NA	once	CAWSPFNEQFF	TGTGCCTGGAGTCCCTTCAATGAGCAGTTCTTC
TRBJ2-1	TRBV6-2/TRBV6-3	NA	NA	CASSYARTAQSSSYNEQFF	TGTGCCAGCAGTTACGCGCGGACAGCCCAATCCAGCTCCTACAATGAGCAGTTCTTC
TRBJ2-7	TRBV7-9	NA	few	CASSLVGRPYEQYF	TGTGCCAGCAGCTTAGTAGGACGGCCCTACGAGCAGTACTTC
TRBJ2-1	TRBV7-3	NA	NA	CASSLVGGSSYNEQFF	TGTGCCAGCAGCTTAGTCGGTGGGAGCTCCTACAATGAGCAGTTCTTC
TRBJ2-1	TRBV11-3	NA	NA	CASSLDLGYEQFF	TGTGCCAGCAGCTTAGATTTAGGGTATGAGCAGTTCTTC
TRBJ2-5	TRBV11-3	NA	once	CASSSPGTETQYF	TGTGCCAGCAGCAGCCCGGGTACCGAGACCCAGTACTTC
TRBJ1-1	TRBV6-5	NA	once	CASSPPGALNTEAFF	TGTGCCAGCAGTCCCCCCGGGGCTTTGAACACTGAAGCTTTCTTT
TRBJ1-2	TRBV6-4	NA	NA	CASSEVGRGYGYTF	TGTGCCAGCAGTGAGGTTGGACGGGGCTATGGCTACACCTTC
TRBJ2-6	TRBV30	NA	NA	CAWSKLSGANVLTF	TGTGCCTGGAGCAAGCTTTCTGGGGCCAACGTCCTGACTTTC
TRBJ1-1	TRBV5-1	NA	NA	CASSLVPGRVNTEAFF	TGCGCCAGCAGCTTGGTCCCGGGGCGGGTGAACACTGAAGCTTTCTTT
TRBJ1-1	TRBV6-2/TRBV6-3	NA	NA	CASSPSPDSNTEAFF	TGTGCCAGCAGCCCCTCTCCCGACTCGAACACTGAAGCTTTCTTT
TRBJ1-1	TRBV12-3/TRBV12-4	NA	NA	CASSFETGLEAFF	TGTGCCAGCAGTTTTGAGACAGGCCTTGAAGCTTTCTTT
TRBJ1-1	TRBV2	NA	NA	CASRMTTSGTEAFF	TGTGCCAGCAGGATGACCACCTCTGGCACTGAAGCTTTCTTT
TRBJ1-1	TRBV10-1	NA	NA	CASSDPLNTEAFF	TGCGCCAGCAGCGACCCATTGAACACTGAAGCTTTCTTT
TRBJ2-3	TRBV28	NA	NA	CASSTRGTDTQYF	TGTGCCAGCAGTACCCGCGGGACAGATACGCAGTATTTT
TRBJ1-4	TRBV6-6	NA	NA	CASSYVHPTNEKLFF	TGTGCCAGCAGTTACGTCCATCCAACTAATGAAAAACTGTTTTTT
TRBJ1-2	TRBV11-2	NA	NA	CASSPDSRYGYTF	TGTGCCAGCAGCCCTGACAGCCGCTATGGCTACACCTTC